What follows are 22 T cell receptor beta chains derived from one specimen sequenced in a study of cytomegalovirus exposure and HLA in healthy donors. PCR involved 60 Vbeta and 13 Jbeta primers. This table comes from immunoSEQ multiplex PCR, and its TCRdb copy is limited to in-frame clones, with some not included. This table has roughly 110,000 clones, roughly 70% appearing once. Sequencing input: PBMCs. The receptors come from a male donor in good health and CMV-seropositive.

The CDR3: CASSQDRGSYGYTF. DNA of the CDR3: TGTGCCAGCAGCCAAGATCGGGGTAGCTATGGCTACACCTTC. The gene calls are TRBV4-2 and TRBJ1-2; D remains unclear. Germline values: CDR1 LGHNA, CDR2 YNFKEQ. Trimming cost V 0 bases and J 4 bases, with 9 bases left between them. This CDR3 is built from 14 residues.

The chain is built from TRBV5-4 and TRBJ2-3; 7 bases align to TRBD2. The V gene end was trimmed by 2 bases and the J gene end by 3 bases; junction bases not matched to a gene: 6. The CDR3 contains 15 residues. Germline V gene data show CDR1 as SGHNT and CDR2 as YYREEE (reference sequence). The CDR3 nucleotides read TGTGCCAGCAGCTTAGGCGGGGGAAGAACAGATACGCAGTATTTT. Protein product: CASSLGGGRTDTQYF.

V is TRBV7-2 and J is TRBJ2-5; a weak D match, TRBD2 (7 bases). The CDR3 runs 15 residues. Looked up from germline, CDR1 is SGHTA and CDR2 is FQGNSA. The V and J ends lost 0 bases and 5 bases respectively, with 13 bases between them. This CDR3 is CASSLAGGPGETQYF. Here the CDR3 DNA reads TGTGCCAGCAGCTTAGCGGGGGGGCCCGGGGAGACCCAGTACTTC.

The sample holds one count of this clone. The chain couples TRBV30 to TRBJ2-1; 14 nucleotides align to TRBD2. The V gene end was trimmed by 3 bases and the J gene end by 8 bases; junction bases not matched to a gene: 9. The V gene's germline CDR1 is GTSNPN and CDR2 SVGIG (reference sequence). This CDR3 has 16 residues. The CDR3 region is CAWRGFGTSGSDEQFF. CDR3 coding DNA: TGTGCCTGGAGGGGGTTTGGGACTAGCGGGAGCGATGAGCAGTTCTTC.

CDR3 bases: TGTGCCAGCAGTGCCCCTCGCGATGAGCAGTTCTTC. Translating gives CASSAPRDEQFF. The rearrangement uses TRBV7-9 and TRBJ2-1, with D unresolved. Trimming left V 6 bases short and J 8 bases short, with 11 bases between. Germline V lookup: CDR1 SEHNR, CDR2 FQNEAQ (reference sequence). The CDR3 covers 12 residues.

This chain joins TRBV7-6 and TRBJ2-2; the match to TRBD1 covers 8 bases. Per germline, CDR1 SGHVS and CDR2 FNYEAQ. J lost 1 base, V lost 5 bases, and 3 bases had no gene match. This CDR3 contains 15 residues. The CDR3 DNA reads TGTGCCAGCAGCACCGGGACAGGGAACACCGGGGAGCTGTTTTTT. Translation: CASSTGTGNTGELFF.

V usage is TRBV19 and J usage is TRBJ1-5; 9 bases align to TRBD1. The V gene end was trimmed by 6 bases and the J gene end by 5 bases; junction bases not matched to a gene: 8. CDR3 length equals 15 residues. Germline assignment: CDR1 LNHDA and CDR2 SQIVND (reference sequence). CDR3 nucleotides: TGTGCCAGTAGCACCGGGACAGGGAGGCATCAGCCCCAGCATTTT. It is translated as CASSTGTGRHQPQHF.

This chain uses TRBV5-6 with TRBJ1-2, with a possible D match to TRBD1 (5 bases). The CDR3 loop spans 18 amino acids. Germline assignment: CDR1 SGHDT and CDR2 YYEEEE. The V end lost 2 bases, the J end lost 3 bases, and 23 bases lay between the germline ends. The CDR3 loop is CASSLIAGQLRGYYGYTF. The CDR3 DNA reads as TGTGCCAGCAGCTTAATTGCGGGGCAGTTACGAGGATACTATGGCTACACCTTC.

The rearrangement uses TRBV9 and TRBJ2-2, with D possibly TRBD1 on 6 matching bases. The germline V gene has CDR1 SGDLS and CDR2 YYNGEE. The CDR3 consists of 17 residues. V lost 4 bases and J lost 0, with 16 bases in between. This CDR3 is CASSILSGVSNTGELFF. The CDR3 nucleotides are TGTGCCAGCAGCATCTTATCAGGGGTATCGAACACCGGGGAGCTGTTTTTT. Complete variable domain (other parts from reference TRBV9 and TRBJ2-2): DSGVTQTPKHLITATGQRVTLRCSPRSGDLSVYWYQQSLDQGLQFLIQYYNGEERAKGNILERFSAQQFPDLHSELNLSSLELGDSALYFCASSILSGVSNTGELFFGEGSRLTVL.

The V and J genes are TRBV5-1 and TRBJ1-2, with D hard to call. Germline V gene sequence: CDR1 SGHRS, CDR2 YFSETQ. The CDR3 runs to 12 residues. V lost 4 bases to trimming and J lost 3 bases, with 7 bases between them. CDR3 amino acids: CASSDQDYGYTF. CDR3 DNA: TGCGCCAGCAGCGATCAGGACTATGGCTACACCTTC.

The CDR3 here is CSVETESNQPQHF. DNA for the CDR3: TGCAGCGTGGAAACAGAGAGCAATCAGCCCCAGCATTTT. The chain joins TRBV29-1 to TRBJ1-5, with D uncertain. The CDR3 contains 13 residues. CDR1 and CDR2 from the germline V gene are SQVTM and ANQGSEA. Trimming took 6 bases from V and 1 from J, leaving 10 bases between them.

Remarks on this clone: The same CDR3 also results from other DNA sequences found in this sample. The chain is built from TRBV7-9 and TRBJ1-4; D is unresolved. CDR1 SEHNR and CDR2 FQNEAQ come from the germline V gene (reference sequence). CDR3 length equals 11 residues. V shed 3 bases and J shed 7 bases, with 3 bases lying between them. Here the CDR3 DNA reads TGTGCCAGCAGCTTCTCTGAAAAACTGTTTTTT. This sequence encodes CASSFSEKLFF.

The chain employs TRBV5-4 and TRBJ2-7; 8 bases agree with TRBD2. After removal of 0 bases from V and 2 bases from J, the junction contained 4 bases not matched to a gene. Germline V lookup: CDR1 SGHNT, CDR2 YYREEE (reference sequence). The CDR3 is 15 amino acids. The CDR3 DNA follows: TGTGCCAGCAGCTTGGTGGGGACTAGGACCTACGAGCAGTACTTC. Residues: CASSLVGTRTYEQYF.

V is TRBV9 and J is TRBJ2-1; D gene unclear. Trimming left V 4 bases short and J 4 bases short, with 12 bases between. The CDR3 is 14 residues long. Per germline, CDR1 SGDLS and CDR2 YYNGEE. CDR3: CASSPISNYNEQFF. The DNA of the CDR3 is TGTGCCAGCAGCCCGATCAGTAATTACAATGAGCAGTTCTTC.

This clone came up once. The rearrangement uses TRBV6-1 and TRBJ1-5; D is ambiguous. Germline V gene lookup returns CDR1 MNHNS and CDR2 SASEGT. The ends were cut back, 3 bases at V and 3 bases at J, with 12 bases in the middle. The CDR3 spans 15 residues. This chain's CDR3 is CASSDAASINQPQHF. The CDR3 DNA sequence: TGTGCCAGCAGTGACGCGGCCAGTATCAATCAGCCCCAGCATTTT.

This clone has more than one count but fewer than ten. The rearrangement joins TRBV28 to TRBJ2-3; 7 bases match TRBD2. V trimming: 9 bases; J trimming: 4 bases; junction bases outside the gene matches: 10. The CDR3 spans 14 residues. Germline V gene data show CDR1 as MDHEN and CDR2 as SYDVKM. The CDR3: CASAVGGKADTQYF. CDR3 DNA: TGTGCCAGTGCGGTGGGGGGGAAGGCAGATACGCAGTATTTT.

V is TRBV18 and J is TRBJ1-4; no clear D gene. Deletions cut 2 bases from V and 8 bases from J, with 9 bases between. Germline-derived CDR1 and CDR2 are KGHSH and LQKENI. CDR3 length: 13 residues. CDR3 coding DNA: TGTGCCAGCTCACCAGGACTGGACGAAAAACTGTTTTTT. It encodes CASSPGLDEKLFF.

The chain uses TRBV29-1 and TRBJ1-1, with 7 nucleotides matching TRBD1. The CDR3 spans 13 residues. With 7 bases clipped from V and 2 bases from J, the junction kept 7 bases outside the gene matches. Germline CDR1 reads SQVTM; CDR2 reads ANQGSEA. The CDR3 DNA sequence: TGCAGCGCCTCTACAGGGGAAAACACTGAAGCTTTCTTT. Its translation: CSASTGENTEAFF.

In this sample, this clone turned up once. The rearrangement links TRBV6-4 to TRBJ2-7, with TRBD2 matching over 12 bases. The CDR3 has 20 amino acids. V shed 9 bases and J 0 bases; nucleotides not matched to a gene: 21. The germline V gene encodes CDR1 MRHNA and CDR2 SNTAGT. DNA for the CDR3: TGTGCCAGGGTGTCCCGTGGACTAGCGGGAAGGCCCCTCGTCTCCTACGAGCAGTACTTC. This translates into CARVSRGLAGRPLVSYEQYF.

The CDR3, as DNA: TGTGCCAGCAGTTACCGCCAGGGTGGTCAGCCCCAGCATTTT. Its protein product is CASSYRQGGQPQHF. The V and J genes are TRBV6-5 and TRBJ1-5, with D possibly matching TRBD1 (5 bases). CDR3 length: 14 amino acids. Looked up from germline, CDR1 is MNHEY and CDR2 is SVGAGI. The V end lost 2 bases, the J end lost 6 bases, and 11 bases lay between the germline ends.

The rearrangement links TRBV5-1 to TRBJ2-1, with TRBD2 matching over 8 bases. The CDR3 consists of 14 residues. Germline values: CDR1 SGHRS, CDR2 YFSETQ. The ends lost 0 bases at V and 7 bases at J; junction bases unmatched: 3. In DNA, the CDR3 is TGCGCCAGCAGCTTGGGGTCTAGCGGGAATGAGCAGTTCTTC. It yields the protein CASSLGSSGNEQFF.

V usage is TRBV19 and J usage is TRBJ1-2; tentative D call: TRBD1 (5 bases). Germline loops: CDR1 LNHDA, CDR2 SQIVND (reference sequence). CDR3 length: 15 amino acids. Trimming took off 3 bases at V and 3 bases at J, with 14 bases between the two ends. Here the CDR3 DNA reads TGTGCCAGTAGTATCCGGCTGCAGGGCGACTATGGCTACACCTTC. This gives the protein CASSIRLQGDYGYTF.